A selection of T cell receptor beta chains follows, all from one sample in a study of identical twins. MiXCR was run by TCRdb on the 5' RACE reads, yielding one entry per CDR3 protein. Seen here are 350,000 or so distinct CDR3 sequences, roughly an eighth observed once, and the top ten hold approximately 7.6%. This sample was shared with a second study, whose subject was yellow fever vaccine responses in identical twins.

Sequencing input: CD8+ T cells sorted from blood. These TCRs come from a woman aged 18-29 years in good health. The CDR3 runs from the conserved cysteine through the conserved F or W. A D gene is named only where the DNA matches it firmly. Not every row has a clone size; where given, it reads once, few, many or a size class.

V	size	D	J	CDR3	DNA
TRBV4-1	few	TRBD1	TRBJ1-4	CASSQDWDRREKLFF	TGCGCCAGCAGCCAAGATTGGGACAGGCGTGAAAAACTGTTTTTT
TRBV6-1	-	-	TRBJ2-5	CASSDGSRNNQETQYF	TGTGCCAGCAGTGACGGGAGCAGGAACAACCAAGAGACCCAGTACTTC
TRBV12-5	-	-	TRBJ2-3	CASGLVLGGPTTDTQYF	TGTGCTAGTGGTTTGGTACTTGGGGGTCCAACTACAGATACGCAGTATTTT
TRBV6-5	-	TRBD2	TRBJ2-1	CASSHDWLAGVYEQFF	TGTGCCAGCAGTCACGATTGGCTAGCGGGAGTGTATGAGCAGTTCTTC
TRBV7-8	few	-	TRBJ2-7	CASSFEGSHEQYF	TGTGCCAGCAGCTTCGAGGGCTCCCACGAGCAGTACTTC
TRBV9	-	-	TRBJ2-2	CASSAGPGAGELFF	TGTGCCAGCAGCGCCGGCCCAGGGGCCGGGGAGCTGTTTTTT
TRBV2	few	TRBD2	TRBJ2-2	CASQRGSYTGELFF	TGTGCCAGCCAGCGGGGGAGTTACACCGGGGAGCTGTTTTTT
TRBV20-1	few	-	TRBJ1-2	CSARSGDDYGYTF	TGCAGTGCTAGATCAGGGGACGACTATGGCTACACCTTC
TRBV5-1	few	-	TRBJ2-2	CASTLDRVRYTGELFF	TGCGCCAGCACCCTGGACCGGGTGCGGTACACCGGGGAGCTGTTTTTT
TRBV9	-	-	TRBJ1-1	CASSVGQALNTEAFF	TGTGCCAGCAGCGTGGGCCAGGCGTTGAACACTGAAGCTTTCTTT
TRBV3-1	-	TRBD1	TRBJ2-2	CASSQVDRGEEGELFF	TGTGCCAGCAGCCAAGTCGACAGGGGTGAGGAGGGGGAGCTGTTTTTT
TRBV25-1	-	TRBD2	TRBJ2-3	CASTPGAGVLDTQYF	TGTGCCAGCACCCCCGGGGCGGGGGTCCTTGATACGCAGTATTTT
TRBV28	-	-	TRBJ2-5	CASSLPASRGQETQYF	TGTGCCAGCAGTCTCCCAGCGTCGCGAGGTCAAGAGACCCAGTACTTC
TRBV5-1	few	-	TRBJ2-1	CASSLVTDNEQFF	TGCGCCAGCAGCTTGGTTACGGACAATGAGCAGTTCTTC
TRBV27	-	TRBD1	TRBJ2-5	CASSARDRVRETQYF	TGTGCCAGCAGTGCACGGGACAGGGTGAGGGAGACCCAGTACTTC
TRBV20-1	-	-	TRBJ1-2	CSARAHPISYYGYTF	TGCAGTGCTAGAGCCCATCCTATCTCTTACTATGGCTACACCTTC
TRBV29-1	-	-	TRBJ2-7	CSVEGGGALSYEQYF	TGCAGCGTTGAAGGGGGCGGCGCCCTCTCCTACGAGCAGTACTTC
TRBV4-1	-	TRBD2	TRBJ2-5	CASSQVAGGRETQYF	TGCGCCAGCAGCCAAGTAGCGGGGGGGAGGGAGACCCAGTACTTC
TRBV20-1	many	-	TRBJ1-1	CSAREGEHEAFF	TGCAGTGCTAGAGAGGGAGAACATGAAGCTTTCTTT
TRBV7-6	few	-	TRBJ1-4	CASSATGRDEKLFF	TGTGCCAGCAGCGCCACCGGCAGAGATGAAAAACTGTTTTTT
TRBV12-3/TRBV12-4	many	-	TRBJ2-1	CASGKDSYNEQFF	TGTGCCAGCGGGAAGGACAGCTACAATGAGCAGTTCTTC
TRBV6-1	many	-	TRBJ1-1	CASSRTQNTEAFF	TGTGCCAGCAGCCGAACACAGAACACTGAAGCTTTCTTT
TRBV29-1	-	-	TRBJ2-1	CSVATDYNEQFF	TGCAGCGTTGCGACGGACTACAATGAGCAGTTCTTC
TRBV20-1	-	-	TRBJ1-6	CSAGAGRGSPLHF	TGCAGTGCCGGGGCAGGGCGCGGATCACCCCTCCACTTT
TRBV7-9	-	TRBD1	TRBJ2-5	CASGRKDREQETQYF	TGTGCCAGCGGAAGAAAGGACAGGGAACAAGAGACCCAGTACTTC
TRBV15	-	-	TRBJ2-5	CATSRDRLPDSVTQYF	TGTGCCACCAGCAGAGACCGACTCCCCGATAGCGTGACCCAGTACTTC